These 22 T cell receptor beta chains were all obtained from the same sample, sequenced in a study of T cell clonality in common variable immunodeficiency. Sequenced by immunoSEQ multiplex PCR; TCRdb stores in-frame clones only, minus some. The sample shows fewer than 55,000 clones, no singletons; the ten largest hold more than 2%. The specimen sequenced was peripheral blood mononuclear cells. All receptors come from a person between 18 and 69 years old in good health.

Ten or more counts support this clone. The CDR3 end lies 3 residues beyond the end of the read and is filled in from the germline J gene. The rearrangement links TRBV19 to TRBJ2-7; 8 bases fit TRBD1. V lost 4 bases and J lost 6; bases outside the gene matches: 5. CDR1 is LNHDA and CDR2 is SQIVND in the germline V gene (reference sequence). The CDR3 runs to 13 residues. CDR3 DNA (partial): TGTGCCAGTAGTACCGGGACAGGCGGCGAG. Translated, it gives CASSTGTGGE. The CDR3 reads in full as CASSTGTGGEQYF.

A few counts support this clone. With the read ending 3 residues before the CDR3 end, the germline J gene is used to fill in that end. This chain joins TRBV6-1 and TRBJ1-2; no firm D call. This CDR3 is built from 11 residues. The germline V gene encodes CDR1 MNHNS and CDR2 SASEGT. CDR3 loop: CASSEGRGYTF. The sequenced part of the CDR3 DNA is TGTGCCAGCAGTGAAGGCAGGGGC.

This clone was seen ten or more times. The sequenced part of the CDR3 DNA is TGTGCCAGCAGCTCAGCCCCCAGGGGGCAGGGCGAG. As protein: CASSSAPRGQGE. The complete CDR3 sequence is CASSSAPRGQGEQYF. The chain joins TRBV7-8 to TRBJ2-7, with 8 nucleotides matching TRBD1. Read coverage stops 3 residues before the CDR3 terminus; the germline J gene supplies the remainder. CDR1 SGHVS and CDR2 FQNEAQ come from the germline V gene. V shed 4 bases and J 6 bases; nucleotides not matched to a gene: 11. The CDR3 runs 15 residues.

This clone was observed many times. The CDR3 loop is CASSSGTLNTEAFF. The sequenced part of the CDR3 DNA is TGCGCCAGTTCATCCGGGACACTAAACACTGAA. This chain uses TRBV5-1 with TRBJ1-1; TRBD1 is a possible D gene (6 bases). The missing CDR3 end, 3 residues past where the read stops, is filled in from the germline J gene. From germline, CDR1 is SGHRS and CDR2 YFSETQ. The CDR3 extends over 14 amino acids. With 8 bases removed from V and 2 bases from J, the gap between germline ends came to 16 bases.

Many counts were recorded for this clone. CDR3: CASTKSGGINQPQHF. CDR3 bases read: TGTGCCAGCACCAAATCGGGGGGAATTAATCAGCCC. The chain recombines TRBV2 with TRBJ1-5, with D perhaps matching TRBD1 (5 bases). The CDR3 extends 3 residues past the end of the read, so its final part is completed from the germline J gene. Germline lookup yields CDR1 SNHLY and CDR2 FYNNEI. V lost 7 bases, J lost 4 bases, and 17 bases lay in between. The CDR3 has 15 residues.

This clone was observed at least ten times. The read comes to an end 3 residues before the CDR3 does, leaving the germline J gene to fill in the end. The V gene is TRBV7-2, the J gene TRBJ2-3, with D possibly being TRBD2 (6 bases). The CDR3 has 15 amino acids. Trimming took 6 bases from V and 4 from J, leaving 17 bases between them. The germline CDR1 and CDR2 sequences are SGHTA and FQGNSA. CDR3: CASSPSGGAADTQYF. CDR3 DNA, as far as it was read: TGTGCCAGCAGTCCCTCCGGCGGGGCGGCAGATACG.

This clone was observed many times. Partial CDR3 DNA: TGTGCCAGCTCCCCGATGAATAGCGATGAG. This encodes CASSPMNSDE. The whole CDR3 sequence is CASSPMNSDEQFF. The chain couples TRBV18 to TRBJ2-1; perhaps TRBD2 as D (5 bases). The read falls 3 residues short of the CDR3 end, and the missing part is taken from the germline J gene. The CDR3 covers 13 residues. V was shortened by 6 bases and J by 8 bases, with 14 bases between the two germline ends. Germline V gives CDR1 KGHSH, CDR2 LQKENI.

Concerning this clone itself: The read ends 3 residues shy of where the CDR3 ends; the end is completed using the germline J gene. The chain is built from TRBV16 and TRBJ2-3; TRBD2 is a possible D gene (5 bases). The CDR3 contains 15 residues. Germline lookup yields CDR1 KGHSY and CDR2 FQNENV. CDR3 DNA, as far as it was read: TGTGCCAGCAGCCAATCGAGGAGAGGGCAAGAGACG. Its translation: CASSQSRRGQET. The CDR3 reads in full as CASSQSRRGQETQYF.

This clone has ten or more counts. With the read ending 3 residues before the CDR3 end, the germline J gene is used to fill in that end. This chain connects TRBV6-2 or TRBV6-3 to TRBJ2-7, with 7 bases identical to TRBD1. V dropped 10 bases and J dropped 5; count of bases not matched to a gene: 11. Germline V gene lookup returns CDR1 MNHEY and CDR2 SVGEGT. The CDR3 sequence is 13 residues long. The CDR3 is CATFTGVKDEQYF. The CDR3 bases that were read are TGTGCCACATTCACAGGGGTAAAAGACGAG.

This clone was recorded a few times. The read comes to an end 3 residues before the CDR3 does, leaving the germline J gene to fill in the end. The genes are TRBV7-9 and TRBJ2-3, with D perhaps TRBD1 (5 bases). The CDR3 loop spans 15 amino acids. The V end lost 0 bases, the J end lost 2 bases, and 9 bases lay between the germline ends. The germline CDR1 and CDR2 sequences are SEHNR and FQNEAQ (reference sequence). The CDR3 here is CASSLASRVTDTQYF. The part of the CDR3 DNA that was read is TGTGCCAGCAGCTTAGCGAGCAGGGTCACAGATACG.

Comment on this clone: The read stops 3 residues short of the end of the CDR3; the missing end is completed from the germline J gene. The chain combines TRBV6-1 with TRBJ1-5; D is undetermined. CDR1 is MNHNS and CDR2 is SASEGT in the germline V gene. The germline V and J ends were trimmed by 2 bases and 3 bases, with 8 bases remaining between them. The CDR3 extends over 14 amino acids. The CDR3 spells CASSEHTPNQPQHF. CDR3 bases read: TGTGCCAGCAGTGAACACACACCCAATCAGCCC.

This clone was observed many times. Sequencing ends 3 residues short of the CDR3 end; the germline J gene provides the rest. J is TRBJ1-4 and V is TRBV30; 10 bases map to TRBD1. CDR1 and CDR2 (germline): GTSNPN, SVGIG (reference sequence). The V gene end was trimmed by 5 bases and the J gene end by 7 bases; junction bases not matched to a gene: 7. The CDR3 covers 14 residues. The CDR3 loop is CAWGQGEVGEKLFF. The DNA read from the CDR3 is TGTGCCTGGGGACAGGGGGAGGTGGGTGAAAAA.

The table lists this clone with many counts. The read stops 3 residues short of the end of the CDR3; the missing end is completed from the germline J gene. The chain has TRBV7-9 and TRBJ1-1; 9 bases match TRBD1. J lost 4 bases, V lost 5 bases, and 5 bases had no gene match. Germline assignment: CDR1 SEHNR and CDR2 FQNEAQ (reference sequence). The CDR3 extends over 14 amino acids. The CDR3 sequence is CASSGDRVGTEAFF. The sequenced part of the CDR3 DNA is TGTGCCAGCAGCGGGGACAGGGTCGGCACTGAA.

This clone came up many times. Sequencing ends 3 residues short of the CDR3 end; the germline J gene provides the rest. V gene TRBV5-5 combines with J gene TRBJ1-1; D is unresolved. Germline CDR1 and CDR2: SGHKS and YYEKEE (reference sequence). The CDR3 spans 13 residues. Trimming pared 4 bases from V and 1 base from J, leaving 8 bases between. CDR3 sequence reads: CASSRIQNTEAFF. The DNA read from the CDR3 is TGTGCCAGCAGCCGCATACAGAACACTGAA.

This clone appeared many times. The read comes to an end 3 residues before the CDR3 does, leaving the germline J gene to fill in the end. V gene TRBV6-1 combines with J gene TRBJ2-5; 10 bases line up with TRBD1. The CDR3 is made up of 16 amino acids. From germline, CDR1 is MNHNS and CDR2 SASEGT. The V gene end was trimmed by 4 bases and the J gene end by 4 bases; junction bases not matched to a gene: 9. CDR3 DNA, as far as it was read: TGTGCCAGCAGTGGCGGGTGGACAGGGGGGGGAGAGACC. This sequence encodes CASSGGWTGGGET. Given in full, the CDR3 is CASSGGWTGGGETQYF.

This clone occurred many times. The DNA ends 3 residues before the CDR3 does, and the rest of the CDR3 is filled in from the germline J gene. This sequence joins TRBV19 and TRBJ2-1, with no clear D. Germline V gene sequence: CDR1 LNHDA, CDR2 SQIVND (reference sequence). Trimming shortened V by 10 bases and J by 0 bases, and 13 bases separated the two germline ends. This CDR3 is 14 amino acids long. CDR3 DNA (partial): TGTGCCACCACTCCGGGTAGCTCCTACAATGAG. This sequence encodes CATTPGSSYNE. The CDR3 in its entirety is CATTPGSSYNEQFF.

This clone was seen ten or more times. The read finishes 3 residues shy of the CDR3 end, and the germline J gene is used to complete it. V and J are TRBV6-1 and TRBJ1-6, with D maybe TRBD1 (5 bases). Germline CDR1 reads MNHNS; CDR2 reads SASEGT. V dropped 3 bases and J dropped 9 bases, with 12 bases sitting between them. The CDR3 totals 14 residues. The CDR3 DNA, read in part, is TGTGCCAGCAGTGATAGCCAGGGAGCTTCACCC. It codes for CASSDSQGASP. The full CDR3 sequence reads CASSDSQGASPLHF.

This clone was counted at least ten times. Read sequence stops 3 residues before the CDR3 end, and the germline J gene provides the missing end. V and J are TRBV20-1 and TRBJ1-2; TRBD1 agrees at 7 bases. The germline CDR1 and CDR2 sequences are DFQATT and SNEGSKA (reference sequence). Losses at the gene ends were 6 bases for V and 4 bases for J; bases not matched to a gene: 5. This CDR3 has 12 amino acids. The CDR3 region is CSAVDRVYGYTF. The sequenced CDR3 bases are TGCAGTGCAGTCGACAGGGTCTATGGC.

This clone has just a few counts. The read halts 3 residues ahead of the CDR3 end, with the missing end drawn from the germline J gene. The chain links TRBV20-1 to TRBJ1-2, with 12 bases aligning to TRBD1. The CDR3 has 15 residues. Per germline, CDR1 DFQATT and CDR2 SNEGSKA (reference sequence). The CDR3 is CSASPGTGGTGGYTF. Partial CDR3 DNA: TGCAGTGCTAGTCCGGGGACAGGGGGCACGGGGGGC.

This clone has a count of ten or more. The missing CDR3 end, 3 residues past where the read stops, is filled in from the germline J gene. The J gene is TRBJ2-2, the V gene TRBV20-1; TRBD1 matches at 10 bases. After removal of 6 bases from V and 3 bases from J, the junction contained 10 bases not matched to a gene. The germline CDR1 and CDR2 sequences are DFQATT and SNEGSKA (reference sequence). The CDR3 is made up of 16 amino acids. CDR3 loop: CSAPPRQGAHTGELFF. CDR3 bases read: TGCAGTGCCCCGCCCCGACAGGGGGCGCACACCGGGGAG.

This clone came up many times. Sequencing ends 3 residues short of the CDR3 end; the germline J gene provides the rest. The chain joins TRBV19 to TRBJ2-3; no clear D gene. V was pared by 6 bases and J by 1 base, with 8 bases between. Looked up from germline, CDR1 is LNHDA and CDR2 is SQIVND (reference sequence). The CDR3 loop spans 13 amino acids. CDR3 amino acids: CASSRRGTDTQYF. The CDR3 DNA, read in part, is TGTGCCAGTAGCCGTCGCGGCACAGATACG. The entire variable domain, with the rest obtained from reference TRBV19 and TRBJ2-3, is as follows: DGGITQSPKYLFRKEGQNVTLSCEQNLNHDAMYWYRQDPGQGLRLIYYSQIVNDFQKGDIAEGYSVSREKKESFPLTVTSAQKNPTAFYLCASSRRGTDTQYFGPGTRLTVL.

This clone has a count of ten or more. Sequencing ends 3 residues short of the CDR3 end; the germline J gene provides the rest. The chain links TRBV30 to TRBJ2-3; 9 bases are a match to TRBD1. Germline lookup yields CDR1 GTSNPN and CDR2 SVGIG (reference sequence). The junction had 0 bases not matched to a gene; V was cut back by 0 bases and J by 2 bases. The CDR3 contains 14 residues. The sequenced CDR3 bases are TGTGCCTGGAGTGTACAGGGGGCCACAGATACG. As protein: CAWSVQGATDT. The entire CDR3 reads CAWSVQGATDTQYF.